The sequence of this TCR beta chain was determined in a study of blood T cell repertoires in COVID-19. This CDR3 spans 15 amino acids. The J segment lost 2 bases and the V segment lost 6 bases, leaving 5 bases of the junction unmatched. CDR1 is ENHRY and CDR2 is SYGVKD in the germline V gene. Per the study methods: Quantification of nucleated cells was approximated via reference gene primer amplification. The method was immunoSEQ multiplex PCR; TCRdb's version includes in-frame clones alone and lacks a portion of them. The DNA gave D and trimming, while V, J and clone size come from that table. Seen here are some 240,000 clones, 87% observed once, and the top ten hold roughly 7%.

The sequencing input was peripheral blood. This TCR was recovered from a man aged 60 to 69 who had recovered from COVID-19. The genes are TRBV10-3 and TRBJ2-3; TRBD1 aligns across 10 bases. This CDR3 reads CAIRKTGGNTDTQYF. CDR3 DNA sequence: TGTGCCATCAGGAAGACAGGGGGCAACACAGATACGCAGTATTTT.